A single sample is the source of the 9 T cell receptor beta chains below, sequenced in a study of blood T cell repertoires in COVID-19. Generated by immunoSEQ multiplex PCR, the TCRdb table keeps only in-frame clones and is missing some. In the table there are around 140,000 clones, 80% to 90% of which are singletons. Sequencing was carried out using peripheral blood. These TCRs come from a woman aged 45-65 years with acute or convalescent COVID-19.

The chain recombines TRBV5-1 with TRBJ2-2; D possibly corresponds to TRBD2 (7 bases). Deletions cut 7 bases from V and 5 bases from J, with 18 bases between. Germline CDR1 SGHRS, CDR2 YFSETQ. This CDR3 is built from 15 residues. The CDR3 sequence is CASSGGAVDTGELFF. In DNA, the CDR3 is TGCGCCAGCTCTGGGGGGGCTGTAGATACCGGGGAGCTGTTTTTT.

CDR3 sequence reads: CAISELAGEGNEQFF. CDR3 nucleotides: TGTGCCATCAGTGAACTAGCGGGAGAGGGCAATGAGCAGTTCTTC. This sequence joins TRBV10-3 and TRBJ2-1, with 11 bases identical to TRBD2. The CDR3 spans 15 residues. The germline CDR1 and CDR2 sequences are ENHRY and SYGVKD. The V gene end was trimmed by 3 bases and the J gene end by 6 bases; junction bases not matched to a gene: 4.

The chain employs TRBV5-1 and TRBJ2-5; 14 bases are shared with TRBD2. The germline V gene has CDR1 SGHRS and CDR2 YFSETQ. V was clipped by 0 bases and J by 4 bases; unmatched bases: 5. This CDR3 is built from 17 residues. The chain's CDR3 is CASSLGGLAGGGETQYF. CDR3 coding DNA: TGCGCCAGCAGCTTGGGAGGACTAGCGGGGGGAGGAGAGACCCAGTACTTC. Based on the CDR3 plus reference TRBV5-1 and TRBJ2-5, the full variable domain is KAGVTQTPRYLIKTRGQQVTLSCSPISGHRSVSWYQQTPGQGLQFLFEYFSETQRNKGNFPGRFSGRQFSNSRSEMNVSTLELGDSALYLCASSLGGLAGGGETQYFGPGTRLLVL.

This chain connects TRBV7-3 to TRBJ2-3, with D perhaps matching TRBD1 (5 bases). The CDR3 extends over 13 amino acids. Germline values: CDR1 SGHTA, CDR2 FQGTGA. V was shortened by 6 bases and J by 1 base, with 8 bases between the two germline ends. The CDR3 DNA reads as TGTGCCAGCAGTGAACAGGGCACAGATACGCAGTATTTT. This sequence encodes CASSEQGTDTQYF. Full variable domain (remainder filled in from reference TRBV7-3 and TRBJ2-3): GAGVSQTPSNKVTEKGKYVELRCDPISGHTALYWYRQSLGQGPEFLIYFQGTGAADDSGLPNDRFFAVRPEGSVSTLKIQRTERGDSAVYLCASSEQGTDTQYFGPGTRLTVL.

The chain uses TRBV19 and TRBJ1-1; perhaps TRBD1 as D (6 bases). The length of the CDR3 is 12 residues. CDR1 is LNHDA and CDR2 is SQIVND in the germline V gene (reference sequence). V was clipped by 9 bases and J by 4 bases, with 12 bases between them. The CDR3 DNA reads as TGTGCCAGCACAGACAGGATCACTGAAGCTTTCTTT. Translation: CASTDRITEAFF.

The gene calls are TRBV19 and TRBJ1-2; 7 nucleotides line up with TRBD1. The length of the CDR3 is 14 residues. CDR1 LNHDA and CDR2 SQIVND come from the germline V gene (reference sequence). V was pared by 3 bases and J by 8 bases, with 9 bases of the junction left unmatched. CDR3 nucleotides: TGTGCCAGTAGTATGGGTTACAGGGGCGGAGGCTACACCTTC. It translates to CASSMGYRGGGYTF.

J is TRBJ1-2 and V is TRBV28, with TRBD1 as a possible D gene (5 bases). The CDR3 sequence is 12 residues long. Trimming cost V 6 bases and J 8 bases, with 13 bases left between them. Germline V gene sequence: CDR1 MDHEN, CDR2 SYDVKM. In DNA, the CDR3 is TGTGCCAGCAGGTCGGCAGCAGGGGGCTACACCTTC. Translation: CASRSAAGGYTF.

This chain links TRBV5-1 with TRBJ2-7; D might be TRBD2 (6 bases). CDR1 and CDR2 from the germline V gene are SGHRS and YFSETQ. The germline V and J ends were trimmed by 9 bases and 1 base, with 17 bases remaining between them. The length of the CDR3 is 14 residues. The chain's CDR3 is CANLWGTESYEQYF. Written as DNA, the CDR3 is TGCGCCAATCTGTGGGGGACTGAATCCTACGAGCAGTACTTC.

The chain combines TRBV9 with TRBJ1-5; unclear D gene. The CDR3 covers 15 residues. The germline V gene encodes CDR1 SGDLS and CDR2 YYNGEE. Trimming took 3 bases from V and 6 from J, leaving 16 bases between them. The CDR3 nucleotides read TGTGCCAGCAGCGAGGAGGAATGGTTGGGTCAGCCCCAGCATTTT. Its protein is CASSEEEWLGQPQHF. Full variable domain (remainder filled in from reference TRBV9 and TRBJ1-5): DSGVTQTPKHLITATGQRVTLRCSPRSGDLSVYWYQQSLDQGLQFLIQYYNGEERAKGNILERFSAQQFPDLHSELNLSSLELGDSALYFCASSEEEWLGQPQHFGDGTRLSIL.